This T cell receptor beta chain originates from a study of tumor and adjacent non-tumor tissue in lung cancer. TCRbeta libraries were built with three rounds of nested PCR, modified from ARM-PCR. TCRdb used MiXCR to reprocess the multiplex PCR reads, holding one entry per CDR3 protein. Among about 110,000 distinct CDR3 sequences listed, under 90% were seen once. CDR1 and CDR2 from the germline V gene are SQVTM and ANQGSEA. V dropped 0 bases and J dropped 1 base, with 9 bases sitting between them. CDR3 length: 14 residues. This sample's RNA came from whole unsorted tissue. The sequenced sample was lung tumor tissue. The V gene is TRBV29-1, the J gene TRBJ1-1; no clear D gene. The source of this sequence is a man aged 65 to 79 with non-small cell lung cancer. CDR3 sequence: CSVEDQGSNTEAFF. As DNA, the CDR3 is TGCAGCGTTGAAGATCAAGGTTCGAACACTGAAGCTTTCTTT.